This T cell receptor (beta chain) was obtained from a study of shared T cell receptors in the human thymus. V lost 4 bases and J lost 7; bases outside the gene matches: 14. The germline CDR1 and CDR2 sequences are LNHDA and SQIVND (reference sequence). This CDR3 has 17 amino acids. The protocol was immunoSEQ multiplex PCR, while the TCRdb copy is restricted to in-frame clones and leaves out a portion. Of 700,000 to 750,000 clones in the sample, 80% to 90% were seen once. Separately, the same data were catalogued under a study of human thymus T cells. This second study says: The people who donated were healthy Finnish babies having corrective surgery for congenital heart defects. Corrective heart surgery yielded the resections from which the thymus tissue came. Apparent bias marked the V and J gene usage of thymic and blood repertoires. Highly overlapping thymic repertoires in unrelated individuals were reported by related research.

The sequencing sample was made of thymocytes. The V call is TRBV19, the J call TRBJ1-2; 11 nucleotides align to TRBD1. This receptor was taken from a girl less than two years old with a congenital heart defect. CDR3 in DNA: TGTGCCAGTAGTAACCGGGACAGGGGGGACTATGTAAGTGGCTACACCTTC. Its translation: CASSNRDRGDYVSGYTF. Based on the CDR3 plus reference TRBV19 and TRBJ1-2, the full variable domain is DGGITQSPKYLFRKEGQNVTLSCEQNLNHDAMYWYRQDPGQGLRLIYYSQIVNDFQKGDIAEGYSVSREKKESFPLTVTSAQKNPTAFYLCASSNRDRGDYVSGYTFGSGTRLTVV.